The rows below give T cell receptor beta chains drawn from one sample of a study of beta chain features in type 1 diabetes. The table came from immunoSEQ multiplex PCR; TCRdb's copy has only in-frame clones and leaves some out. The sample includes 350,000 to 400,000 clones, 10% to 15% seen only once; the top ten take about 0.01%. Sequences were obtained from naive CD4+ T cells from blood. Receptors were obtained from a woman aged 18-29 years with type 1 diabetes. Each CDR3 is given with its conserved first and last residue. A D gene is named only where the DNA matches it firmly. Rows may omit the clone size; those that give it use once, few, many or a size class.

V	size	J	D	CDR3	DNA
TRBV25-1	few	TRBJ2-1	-	CASSEFKSGDEQFF	TGTGCCAGCAGTGAATTTAAAAGCGGCGATGAGCAGTTCTTC
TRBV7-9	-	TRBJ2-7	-	CASSPAYEQYF	TGTGCCAGCAGCCCTGCCTACGAGCAGTACTTC
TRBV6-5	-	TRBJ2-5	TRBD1	CASSTGGVETQYF	TGTGCCAGCAGTACAGGGGGTGTAGAGACCCAGTACTTC
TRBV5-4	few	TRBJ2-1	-	CASTSRQFTYNEQFF	TGTGCCAGCACTTCCCGACAGTTTACCTACAATGAGCAGTTCTTC
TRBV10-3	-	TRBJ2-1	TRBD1	CAITPGQGVEQFF	TGTGCCATCACCCCGGGACAGGGGGTCGAGCAGTTCTTC
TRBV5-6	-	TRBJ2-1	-	CASSLALNNEQFF	TGTGCCAGCAGCTTGGCACTCAACAATGAGCAGTTCTTC
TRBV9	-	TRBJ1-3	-	CASSVGQAGNTIYF	TGTGCCAGCAGCGTAGGACAGGCCGGAAACACCATATATTTT
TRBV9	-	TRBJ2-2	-	CASSVGQVEGGELFF	TGTGCCAGCAGCGTAGGGCAGGTCGAGGGCGGGGAGCTGTTTTTT
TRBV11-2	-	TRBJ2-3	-	CASRADFLTDTQYF	TGTGCCAGCAGGGCGGACTTCCTCACAGATACGCAGTATTTT
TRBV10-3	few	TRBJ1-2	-	CAISDRDHGYTF	TGTGCCATCAGTGACAGGGATCATGGCTACACCTTC
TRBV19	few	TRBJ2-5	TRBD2	CASSGLAGPGETQYF	TGTGCCAGTAGTGGACTAGCGGGACCGGGGGAGACCCAGTACTTC
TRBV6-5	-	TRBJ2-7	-	CASKRAGTYEQYF	TGTGCCAGCAAAAGAGCGGGCACCTACGAGCAGTACTTC
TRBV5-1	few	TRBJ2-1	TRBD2	CASRGGDEQFF	TGCGCCAGCAGGGGGGGGGATGAGCAGTTCTTC
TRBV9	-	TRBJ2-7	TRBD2	CASSPPAGGEQYF	TGTGCCAGCAGCCCCCCTGCGGGGGGTGAGCAGTACTTC
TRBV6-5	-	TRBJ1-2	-	CASSLGKELYGYTF	TGTGCCAGCAGTCTCGGGAAGGAGCTCTATGGCTACACCTTC
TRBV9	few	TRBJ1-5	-	CASSGSSNYQPQHF	TGTGCCAGCAGCGGGTCATCCAACTATCAGCCCCAGCATTTT
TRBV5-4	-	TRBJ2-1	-	CASSPGETSYNEQFF	TGTGCCAGCAGCCCAGGTGAGACCTCCTACAATGAGCAGTTCTTC
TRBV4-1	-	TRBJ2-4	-	CASSQDWNYGTAVAKNIQYF	TGCGCCAGCAGCCAAGATTGGAATTACGGGACTGCAGTAGCCAAAAACATTCAGTACTTC
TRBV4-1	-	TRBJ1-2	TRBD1	CASSQAVVQGVNYGYTF	TGCGCCAGCAGCCAAGCTGTGGTCCAGGGGGTAAACTATGGCTACACCTTC
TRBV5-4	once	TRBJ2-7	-	CASSLPHSNEQYF	TGTGCCAGCAGCTTACCCCACTCAAACGAGCAGTACTTC
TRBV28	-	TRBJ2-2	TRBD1	CASSLQTGGTGELFF	TGTGCCAGCAGTTTACAGACAGGGGGCACCGGGGAGCTGTTTTTT
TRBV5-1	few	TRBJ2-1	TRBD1	CASSLGTGGNEQFF	TGCGCCAGCAGCTTGGGGACAGGGGGCAATGAGCAGTTCTTC
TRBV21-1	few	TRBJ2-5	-	CASTTGESETQYF	TGTGCCAGCACCACAGGGGAATCAGAGACCCAGTACTTC
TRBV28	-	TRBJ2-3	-	CASSTRVTDTQYF	TGTGCCAGCAGTACCCGGGTCACAGATACGCAGTATTTT
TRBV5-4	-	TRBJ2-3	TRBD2	CASSYGTSGADTQYF	TGTGCCAGCAGCTATGGTACTAGCGGGGCAGATACGCAGTATTTT
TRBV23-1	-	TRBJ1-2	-	CASTSRENYGYTF	TGCGCCAGCACCTCTCGGGAGAACTATGGCTACACCTTC
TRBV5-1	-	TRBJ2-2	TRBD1	CASSLPTGAQFTGELFF	TGCGCCAGCAGCTTGCCGACAGGGGCTCAGTTCACCGGGGAGCTGTTTTTT
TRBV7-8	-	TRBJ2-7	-	CASSWGDGYEQYF	TGTGCCAGCAGCTGGGGAGACGGTTACGAGCAGTACTTC
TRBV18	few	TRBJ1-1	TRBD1	CASSPTTGTEAFF	TGTGCCAGCTCACCGACGACAGGGACTGAAGCTTTCTTT
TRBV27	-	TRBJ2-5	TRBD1	CASSWTGQETQYF	TGTGCCAGCAGTTGGACAGGCCAAGAGACCCAGTACTTC
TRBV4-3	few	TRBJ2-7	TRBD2	CASSQDAPGTSLYEQYF	TGCGCCAGCAGCCAAGACGCTCCCGGGACTAGCCTGTACGAGCAGTACTTC
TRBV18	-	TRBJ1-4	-	CASSPPGQDNEKLFF	TGTGCCAGCTCACCACCGGGGCAAGATAATGAAAAACTGTTTTTT
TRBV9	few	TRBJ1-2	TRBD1	CASSVGTTGGDGYTF	TGTGCCAGCAGCGTGGGTACGACAGGGGGGGATGGCTACACCTTC
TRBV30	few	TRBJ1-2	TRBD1	CAWSVRGTGVRYTF	TGTGCCTGGAGTGTACGCGGGACAGGGGTACGCTACACCTTC
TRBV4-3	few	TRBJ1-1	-	CASSQERGGWTEAFF	TGCGCCAGCAGCCAAGAGCGGGGCGGATGGACTGAAGCTTTCTTT
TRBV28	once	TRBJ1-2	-	CASSLSRPSYGYTF	TGTGCCAGCAGTTTAAGCAGGCCCTCCTATGGCTACACCTTC
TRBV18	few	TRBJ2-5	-	CASSSQETQYF	TGTGCCAGCTCGTCACAAGAGACCCAGTACTTC
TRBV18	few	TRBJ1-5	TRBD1	CASSVRQGTDQPQHF	TGTGCCAGCTCCGTCAGACAGGGCACGGATCAGCCCCAGCATTTT
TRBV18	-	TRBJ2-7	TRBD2	CASSPAGVVRYEQYF	TGTGCCAGCTCACCGGCGGGGGTCGTTAGGTACGAGCAGTACTTC
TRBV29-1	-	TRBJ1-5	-	CSAKGGLDQPQHF	TGCAGCGCCAAGGGGGGGCTCGATCAGCCCCAGCATTTT
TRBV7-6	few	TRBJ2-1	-	CASSLAVGKQFF	TGTGCCAGCAGCTTAGCGGTGGGCAAGCAGTTCTTC
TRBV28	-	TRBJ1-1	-	CASSLPDRFLNTEAFF	TGTGCCAGCAGCCTCCCCGATCGGTTTTTGAACACTGAAGCTTTCTTT
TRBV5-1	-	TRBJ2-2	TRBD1	CASSLERGQGELFF	TGCGCCAGCAGCTTGGAGAGGGGGCAGGGGGAGCTGTTTTTT
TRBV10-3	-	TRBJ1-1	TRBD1	CAISIRTGREAEAFF	TGTGCCATCAGTATCCGGACAGGCAGGGAGGCTGAAGCTTTCTTT
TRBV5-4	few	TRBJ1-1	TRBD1	CASSQFTGGLAEAFF	TGTGCCAGCAGCCAATTCACAGGGGGCCTCGCTGAAGCTTTCTTT
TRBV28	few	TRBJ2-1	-	CAGGLYNEQFF	TGTGCTGGGGGACTGTACAATGAGCAGTTCTTC